This is a list of T cell receptor beta chains from one sample in a study of cytomegalovirus exposure and HLA in healthy donors. Data came from immunoSEQ multiplex PCR; TCRdb stores just in-frame clones and leaves some out. The sample contains roughly 190,000 clones, about 85% of which appear only once. The sequenced sample consisted of PBMCs. These receptors were obtained from a woman between 50 and 59 years old in good health and CMV-seropositive. Each CDR3 is given with its conserved first and last residue. The D gene is left open where the match is weak. Rows give clone size only sometimes, using once, few, many, or a class for an expanded clone.

size: NA
length: 15
J: TRBJ1-2
D: TRBD1
V: TRBV18
DNA: TGTGCCAGCTCACTCCCGGGACAGGGGGACTATGGCTACACCTTC
CDR3: CASSLPGQGDYGYTF

size: NA
length: 14
J: TRBJ2-3
D: TRBD2
V: TRBV9
DNA: TGTGCCAGCAGCGCCGCAGGACTAGCGGATACGCAGTATTTT
CDR3: CASSAAGLADTQYF

size: NA
length: 16
J: TRBJ1-3
D: NA
V: TRBV5-1
DNA: TGCGCCAGCAGCTTGGCCGGGACACCATATGGAAACACCATATATTTT
CDR3: CASSLAGTPYGNTIYF

size: NA
length: 14
J: TRBJ2-5
D: TRBD2
V: TRBV5-6
DNA: TGTGCCAGCAGCCCCCTAGCGGGGCTCGAGACCCAGTACTTC
CDR3: CASSPLAGLETQYF

size: few
length: 14
J: TRBJ1-6
D: TRBD1
V: TRBV7-9
DNA: TGTGCCAGCAGCACTAGGACAGGATATTCACCCCTCCACTTT
CDR3: CASSTRTGYSPLHF

size: few
length: 15
J: TRBJ1-4
D: NA
V: TRBV4-1
DNA: TGCGCCAGCAGCCCTCCCTACGGGTACAATGAAAAACTGTTTTTT
CDR3: CASSPPYGYNEKLFF

size: once
length: 16
J: TRBJ1-1
D: NA
V: TRBV28
DNA: TGTGCCAGCTCTGGCGCCGACAAGTTGAAGAACACTGAAGCTTTCTTT
CDR3: CASSGADKLKNTEAFF

size: NA
length: 12
J: TRBJ2-5
D: NA
V: TRBV11-2
DNA: TGTGCCAGCAGCCAAGGCAGGGAGACCCAGTACTTC
CDR3: CASSQGRETQYF

size: NA
length: 17
J: TRBJ1-1
D: TRBD1
V: TRBV2
DNA: TGTGCCAGCAGGGAGATCCGGGACAGGGGGCGGAACACTGAAGCTTTCTTT
CDR3: CASREIRDRGRNTEAFF

size: once
length: 15
J: TRBJ2-7
D: TRBD1
V: TRBV6-6
DNA: TGTGCCAGCAACGAGCGGACAGGGAAGACCTACGAGCAGTACTTC
CDR3: CASNERTGKTYEQYF

size: NA
length: 15
J: TRBJ2-7
D: TRBD2
V: TRBV7-3
DNA: TGTGCCAGCAGCTTAAAGGGCGGGGGGCCCTACGAGCAGTACTTC
CDR3: CASSLKGGGPYEQYF

size: NA
length: 20
J: TRBJ1-1
D: NA
V: TRBV29-1
DNA: TGCAGCGTCGTCCTGATCCTTCCGGGAATTGCGGTTGAGAGGAACACTGAAGCTTTCTTT
CDR3: CSVVLILPGIAVERNTEAFF

size: NA
length: 16
J: TRBJ2-5
D: TRBD2
V: TRBV19
DNA: TGTGCCAGTAGTATAGTACTAGCGGGAGCCCAAGAGACCCAGTACTTC
CDR3: CASSIVLAGAQETQYF

size: NA
length: 13
J: TRBJ1-3
D: NA
V: TRBV5-4
DNA: TGTGCCAGCAGCTTGTACGGGAGTGGCACCATATATTTT
CDR3: CASSLYGSGTIYF

size: NA
length: 18
J: TRBJ1-4
D: TRBD1
V: TRBV25-1
DNA: TGTGCCAGCAGTCCCAGCCCCGGGACAGGGGGACCCCAAGAAAAACTGTTTTTT
CDR3: CASSPSPGTGGPQEKLFF

size: once
length: 17
J: TRBJ1-6
D: NA
V: TRBV2
DNA: TGTGCCAGCAGATCGGGCCGACCGGACAACTATAATTCACCCCTCCACTTT
CDR3: CASRSGRPDNYNSPLHF

size: NA
length: 13
J: TRBJ2-3
D: TRBD1
V: TRBV9
DNA: TGTGCCAGCACCCAGGGGGCTGGAGATACGCAGTATTTT
CDR3: CASTQGAGDTQYF

size: NA
length: 15
J: TRBJ2-1
D: TRBD2
V: TRBV29-1
DNA: TGCAGCGTTGACCGACTAGCGGGGGATTACAATGAGCAGTTCTTC
CDR3: CSVDRLAGDYNEQFF

size: NA
length: 17
J: TRBJ1-5
D: TRBD1
V: TRBV7-2
DNA: TGTGCCAGCAGCCCTGCGAGTGGGACAGGGGGCTCTCAGCCCCAGCATTTT
CDR3: CASSPASGTGGSQPQHF

size: NA
length: 15
J: TRBJ2-5
D: TRBD1
V: TRBV19
DNA: TGTGCCAGTAGTATAGATAACGAACAGGGGGAGACCCAGTACTTC
CDR3: CASSIDNEQGETQYF

size: NA
length: 14
J: TRBJ2-4
D: NA
V: TRBV5-1
DNA: TGCGCCAGCAGCTTGGTAGGAGGGAAAAACATTCAGTACTTC
CDR3: CASSLVGGKNIQYF

size: few
length: 14
J: TRBJ2-7
D: TRBD1
V: TRBV6-5
DNA: TGTGCCAGCAGTTACGGGCAGGGGGCCTACGAGCAGTACTTC
CDR3: CASSYGQGAYEQYF